The 26 T cell receptor beta chains in this list originate from one sample, sequenced in a study of identifying expanded T cells in peripheral blood. The table came from immunoSEQ multiplex PCR; TCRdb's copy has only in-frame clones and leaves some out. The table lists around 120,000 clones, more than 75% of them singletons, with less than 4% in the top ten. Sequencing input: blood. These receptors were taken from a person aged 18-70 years in good health.

The gene calls are TRBV2 and TRBJ1-2; D remains ambiguous. CDR3 size: 14 residues. V was cut by 6 bases and J by 7 bases, with 18 bases left in between. The germline V gene has CDR1 SNHLY and CDR2 FYNNEI. DNA of the CDR3: TGTGCCAGCAGGGACTCCGGAGGTCCTATTGGCTACACCTTC. Translated, it gives CASRDSGGPIGYTF.

The gene calls are TRBV6-6 and TRBJ1-3, with D perhaps matching TRBD1 (5 bases). The V gene's germline CDR1 is MNHNY and CDR2 SVGAGI (reference sequence). CDR3 length: 14 residues. Trimming shortened V by 7 bases and J by 1 base, and 11 bases separated the two germline ends. The CDR3 loop reads CASISGGSGNTIYF. CDR3 coding DNA: TGTGCCAGCATCTCCGGGGGATCTGGAAACACCATATATTTT.

The chain employs TRBV7-9 and TRBJ1-2; a possible D gene is TRBD1 (6 bases). The CDR3 has 14 amino acids. Looked up from germline, CDR1 is SEHNR and CDR2 is FQNEAQ (reference sequence). V lost 4 bases and J 8 bases, leaving 17 bases between the germline ends. This chain's CDR3 is CASSWIRGKGGYTF. In nucleotides, the CDR3 is TGTGCCAGCAGCTGGATCAGGGGTAAGGGAGGCTACACCTTC.

This chain connects TRBV5-4 to TRBJ2-3; 12 bases match TRBD2. The CDR3 length is 16 residues. With V trimmed by 6 bases and J by 0 bases, 5 bases remained unmatched. From germline, CDR1 is SGHNT and CDR2 YYREEE (reference sequence). CDR3 nucleotide sequence: TGTGCCAGCACCACTAGCGGGGGGTCTAGCACAGATACGCAGTATTTT. It yields the protein CASTTSGGSSTDTQYF.

This rearrangement joins TRBV7-2 to TRBJ1-6; TRBD1 is a possible D gene (5 bases). Trimming stripped 3 bases from V and 5 bases from J, with 11 bases between. The CDR3 is 15 amino acids. Germline CDR1 and CDR2: SGHTA and FQGNSA. The CDR3 region is CASSFEGQHNSPLHF. The DNA for the CDR3 is TGTGCCAGCAGCTTCGAGGGGCAACATAATTCACCCCTCCACTTT.

This clone was picked up a small number of times. The chain recombines TRBV4-1 with TRBJ2-5; TRBD2 aligns across 10 bases. Germline CDR1 is MGHRA and CDR2 is YSYEKL. The V and J ends lost 0 bases and 1 base, in that order; junction bases with no gene match: 5. The CDR3 is 17 amino acids. CDR3 DNA: TGCGCCAGCAGCCAAGAGGCTAGCGGGGGATTCCAAGAGACCCAGTACTTC. As protein: CASSQEASGGFQETQYF.

The chain combines TRBV6-6 with TRBJ1-2; no clear D. Germline-derived CDR1 and CDR2 are MNHNY and SVGAGI (reference sequence). The CDR3 contains 15 residues. Trimming pared 0 bases from V and 10 bases from J, leaving 18 bases between. The CDR3 region is CASSYSGSKSRTYTF. The DNA for the CDR3 is TGTGCCAGCAGTTACTCGGGTTCGAAGAGTAGAACCTACACCTTC.

This clone was observed once. The chain joins TRBV5-4 to TRBJ1-1, with 9 bases that match TRBD1. CDR3 size: 15 residues. V was pared by 1 base and J by 6 bases, with 7 bases of the junction left unmatched. The germline V gene encodes CDR1 SGHNT and CDR2 YYREEE (reference sequence). The CDR3 reads CASSLRDRVVPEAFF. The CDR3 nucleotides read TGTGCCAGCAGCTTGAGGGACAGGGTTGTTCCTGAAGCTTTCTTT.

This clone was counted a few times. V gene TRBV19 combines with J gene TRBJ1-4, with 9 bases aligning to TRBD1. The germline V gene has CDR1 LNHDA and CDR2 SQIVND (reference sequence). This CDR3 comprises 17 residues. V was clipped by 7 bases and J by 0 bases; unmatched bases: 9. The DNA for the CDR3 is TGTGCCAGTACCGGACAGGGGAGGGGTGCAACTAATGAAAAACTGTTTTTT. Protein sequence: CASTGQGRGATNEKLFF.

This clone was observed a few times. The gene calls are TRBV10-3 and TRBJ2-2; 12 bases align to TRBD2. V was clipped by 0 bases and J by 3 bases; unmatched bases: 8. This CDR3 spans 19 amino acids. In germline, CDR1 is ENHRY, CDR2 SYGVKD. CDR3 in amino acids: CAISESLLAGGPDTGELFF. DNA of the CDR3: TGTGCCATCAGTGAGTCGCTCCTAGCGGGGGGGCCTGACACCGGGGAGCTGTTTTTT.

V usage is TRBV9 and J usage is TRBJ2-3; D possibly corresponds to TRBD1 (6 bases). V shed 4 bases and J shed 0 bases, with 30 bases lying between them. CDR3 length: 21 amino acids. Germline CDR1 and CDR2: SGDLS and YYNGEE. The CDR3 is CASSHGRGRGLGRTSTDTQYF. CDR3 nucleotides: TGTGCCAGCAGCCACGGACGGGGCAGGGGCCTAGGAAGGACTAGCACAGATACGCAGTATTTT. The full variable domain, with the rest looked up from reference TRBV9 and TRBJ2-3, is DSGVTQTPKHLITATGQRVTLRCSPRSGDLSVYWYQQSLDQGLQFLIQYYNGEERAKGNILERFSAQQFPDLHSELNLSSLELGDSALYFCASSHGRGRGLGRTSTDTQYFGPGTRLTVL.

The chain recombines TRBV19 with TRBJ2-7; TRBD1 matches 7 bases. The CDR3 has 15 residues. The V gene's germline CDR1 is LNHDA and CDR2 SQIVND (reference sequence). After removal of 10 bases from V and 0 bases from J, the junction contained 12 bases not matched to a gene. The CDR3 DNA is TGTGCCACCGGGGCCCGGGACAGTAGCTCCTACGAGCAGTACTTC. As protein: CATGARDSSSYEQYF.

The chain couples TRBV28 to TRBJ1-4; 9 nucleotides line up with TRBD1. Germline CDR1 and CDR2: MDHEN and SYDVKM. The CDR3 is 16 amino acids. V was clipped by 7 bases and J by 5 bases; unmatched bases: 11. The CDR3 region has the DNA TGTGCCAGCACCTTAGGGGGGGGGACAGGGAATGAAAAACTGTTTTTT. This translates into CASTLGGGTGNEKLFF.

The chain carries TRBV10-3 and TRBJ2-5; D perhaps matches TRBD1 (6 bases). CDR1 is ENHRY, CDR2 SYGVKD, per germline. The CDR3 extends over 15 amino acids. V was shortened by 7 bases and J by 6 bases, with 21 bases between the two germline ends. DNA for the CDR3: TGTGCCATCAAGCCGGGACAAGCTACGGGGAAGACCCAGTACTTC. Translated: CAIKPGQATGKTQYF.

The chain joins TRBV19 to TRBJ1-5; tentatively, D is TRBD1 (5 bases). Germline assignment: CDR1 LNHDA and CDR2 SQIVND (reference sequence). The ends were cut back, 3 bases at V and 7 bases at J, with 16 bases in the middle. CDR3 length equals 15 residues. CDR3: CASSIYQGAGQPQHF. The CDR3 DNA reads as TGTGCCAGTAGTATTTATCAGGGCGCGGGGCAGCCCCAGCATTTT.

Here the CDR3 DNA reads TGCGCCAGCAGCCAGGGGACAGGGGACCGGGGCGAGCAGTACTTC. Amino acids: CASSQGTGDRGEQYF. This chain links TRBV4-3 with TRBJ2-7, with TRBD1 identical over 10 bases. This CDR3 is built from 15 residues. The germline gives CDR1 LGHNA, CDR2 YSLEER. Trimming cost V 3 bases and J 6 bases; bases outside gene matches: 8.

The J gene is TRBJ1-1, the V gene TRBV4-1; D uncertain. Trimming stripped 0 bases from V and 1 base from J, with 6 bases between. The germline CDR1 and CDR2 sequences are MGHRA and YSYEKL. The CDR3 has 14 residues. CDR3 bases: TGCGCCAGCAGCCAAGATCCGTCGAACACTGAAGCTTTCTTT. Protein sequence: CASSQDPSNTEAFF.

This clone was found once. V usage is TRBV6-1 and J usage is TRBJ2-5, with D unresolved. The V and J ends lost 7 bases and 3 bases respectively, with 12 bases between them. The germline CDR1 and CDR2 sequences are MNHNS and SASEGT. The CDR3 contains 13 residues. CDR3 nucleotide sequence: TGTGCCAGCACGGGTCGTCATAAAGAGACCCAGTACTTC. Protein sequence: CASTGRHKETQYF.

The CDR3 region has the DNA TGTGCCTCCGGGACCCAAGGCGGGGGGACCCAGTACTTC. Translating it yields CASGTQGGGTQYF. The chain recombines TRBV30 with TRBJ2-5; TRBD2 matches 7 bases. Germline assignment: CDR1 GTSNPN and CDR2 SVGIG (reference sequence). V lost 7 bases and J lost 7; bases outside the gene matches: 12. The CDR3 has 13 residues. The full variable domain, its missing parts supplied by reference TRBV30 and TRBJ2-5, is SQTIHQWPATLVQPVGSPLSLECTVEGTSNPNLYWYRQAAGRGLQLLFYSVGIGQISSEVPQNLSASRPQDRQFILSSKKLLLSDSGFYLCASGTQGGGTQYFGPGTRLLVL.

The count of this clone is one. This chain uses TRBV27 with TRBJ2-7; D is unresolved. There are 12 residues in the CDR3. V lost 5 bases and J 2 bases, leaving 7 bases between the germline ends. Germline assignment: CDR1 MNHEY and CDR2 SMNVEV (reference sequence). The CDR3: CASSSSAYEQYF. The CDR3 coding sequence is TGTGCCAGCAGTAGTTCTGCCTACGAGCAGTACTTC.

This clone was counted once. The chain recombines TRBV5-1 with TRBJ1-1, with D maybe TRBD1 (5 bases). Germline V lookup: CDR1 SGHRS, CDR2 YFSETQ. CDR3 length equals 16 residues. V dropped 1 base and J dropped 1 base, with 14 bases sitting between them. The CDR3 reads CASSLSVWGTNTEAFF. CDR3 DNA sequence: TGCGCCAGCAGCTTGTCCGTATGGGGGACGAACACTGAAGCTTTCTTT. Filled out from reference TRBV5-1 and TRBJ1-1, the complete variable domain reads KAGVTQTPRYLIKTRGQQVTLSCSPISGHRSVSWYQQTPGQGLQFLFEYFSETQRNKGNFPGRFSGRQFSNSRSEMNVSTLELGDSALYLCASSLSVWGTNTEAFFGQGTRLTVV.

The chain couples TRBV28 to TRBJ2-1; TRBD1 might be the D (5 bases). The germline V gene encodes CDR1 MDHEN and CDR2 SYDVKM. V lost 3 bases, J lost 6 bases, and 9 bases lay in between. This CDR3 is built from 13 residues. CDR3 protein: CASSLSRANEQFF. CDR3 nucleotides: TGTGCCAGCAGTTTGAGCAGGGCCAATGAGCAGTTCTTC.

The J gene is TRBJ1-1, the V gene TRBV25-1; D remains ambiguous. The CDR3 has 14 amino acids. In germline, CDR1 is MGHDK, CDR2 SYGVNS. V was cut by 0 bases and J by 1 base, with 6 bases left in between. The CDR3 here is CASSEYSQNTEAFF. DNA for the CDR3: TGTGCCAGCAGTGAATACAGCCAGAACACTGAAGCTTTCTTT. Complete variable domain (other parts from reference TRBV25-1 and TRBJ1-1): EADIYQTPRYLVIGTGKKITLECSQTMGHDKMYWYQQDPGMELHLIHYSYGVNSTEKGDLSSESTVSRIRTEHFPLTLESARPSHTSQYLCASSEYSQNTEAFFGQGTRLTVV.

This clone is a singleton in its sample. The V gene is TRBV7-2, the J gene TRBJ2-7; D gene uncertain. V gave up 2 bases and J gave up 6 bases, with 11 bases separating them. Per germline, CDR1 SGHTA and CDR2 FQGNSA. This CDR3 spans 13 amino acids. The CDR3 region is CASSLSVLGEQYF. The DNA of the CDR3 is TGTGCCAGCAGCTTATCAGTGTTGGGCGAGCAGTACTTC.

The chain combines TRBV19 with TRBJ1-5; D is ambiguous. The CDR3 covers 14 residues. V was pared by 4 bases and J by 4 bases, with 11 bases between. Germline CDR1 is LNHDA and CDR2 is SQIVND (reference sequence). The CDR3 DNA is TGTGCCAGTAGTAAATACGGGGAGAATCAGCCCCAGCATTTT. This translates into CASSKYGENQPQHF.

The chain carries TRBV5-4 and TRBJ2-5; 11 bases match TRBD2. The CDR3 is made up of 16 amino acids. The trim removed 0 bases at V and 5 bases at J, leaving 6 bases unmatched. CDR1 SGHNT and CDR2 YYREEE come from the germline V gene (reference sequence). CDR3: CASSLGLAGGRETQYF. The CDR3 coding sequence is TGTGCCAGCAGCTTGGGGCTAGCGGGGGGCCGTGAGACCCAGTACTTC.